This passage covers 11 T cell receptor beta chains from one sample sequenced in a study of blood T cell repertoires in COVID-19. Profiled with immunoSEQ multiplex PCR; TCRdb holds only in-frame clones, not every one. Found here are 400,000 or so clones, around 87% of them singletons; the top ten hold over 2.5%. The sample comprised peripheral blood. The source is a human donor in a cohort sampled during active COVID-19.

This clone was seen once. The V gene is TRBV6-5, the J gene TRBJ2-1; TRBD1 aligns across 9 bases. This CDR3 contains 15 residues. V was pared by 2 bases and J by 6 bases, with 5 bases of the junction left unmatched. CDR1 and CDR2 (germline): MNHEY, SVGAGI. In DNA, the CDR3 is TGTGCCAGCAGTTACGAGGGGACAGGGTCCAATGAGCAGTTCTTC. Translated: CASSYEGTGSNEQFF.

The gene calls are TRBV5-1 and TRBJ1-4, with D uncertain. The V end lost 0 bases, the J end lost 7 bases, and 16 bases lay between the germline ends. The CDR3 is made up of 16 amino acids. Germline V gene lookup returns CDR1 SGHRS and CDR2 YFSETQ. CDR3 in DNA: TGCGCCAGCAGCTTGGTCGGGCCCTCAGAGGGTGAAAAACTGTTTTTT. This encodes CASSLVGPSEGEKLFF.

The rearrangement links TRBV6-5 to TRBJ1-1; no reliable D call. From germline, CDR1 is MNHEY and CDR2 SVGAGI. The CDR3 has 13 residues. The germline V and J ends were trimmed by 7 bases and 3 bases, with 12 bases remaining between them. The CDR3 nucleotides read TGTGCCAGCAATGTCGTTTTTGACACTGAAGCTTTCTTT. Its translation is CASNVVFDTEAFF.

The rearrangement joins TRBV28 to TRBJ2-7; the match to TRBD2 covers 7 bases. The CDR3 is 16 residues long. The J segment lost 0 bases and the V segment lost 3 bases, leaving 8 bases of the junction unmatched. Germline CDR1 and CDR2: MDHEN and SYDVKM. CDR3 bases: TGTGCCAGCAGTTTCTTAAGACTAGCCCCCTCCTACGAGCAGTACTTC. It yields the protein CASSFLRLAPSYEQYF. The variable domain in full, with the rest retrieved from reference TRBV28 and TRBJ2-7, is DVKVTQSSRYLVKRTGEKVFLECVQDMDHENMFWYRQDPGLGLRLIYFSYDVKMKEKGDIPEGYSVSREKKERFSLILESASTNQTSMYLCASSFLRLAPSYEQYFGPGTRLTVT.

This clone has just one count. In nucleotides, the CDR3 is TGTGCCAGCAGCTCCGGGACTAGCGCCACATACTACGAGCAGTACTTC. Protein: CASSSGTSATYYEQYF. This chain uses TRBV7-9 with TRBJ2-7, with 10 positions matching TRBD2. There are 16 residues in the CDR3. V shed 4 bases and J 3 bases; nucleotides not matched to a gene: 9. CDR1 and CDR2 from the germline V gene are SEHNR and FQNEAQ (reference sequence). The full variable domain, with the rest looked up from reference TRBV7-9 and TRBJ2-7, is DTGVSQNPRHKITKRGQNVTFRCDPISEHNRLYWYRQTLGQGPEFLTYFQNEAQLEKSRLLSDRFSAERPKGSFSTLEIQRTEQGDSAMYLCASSSGTSATYYEQYFGPGTRLTVT.

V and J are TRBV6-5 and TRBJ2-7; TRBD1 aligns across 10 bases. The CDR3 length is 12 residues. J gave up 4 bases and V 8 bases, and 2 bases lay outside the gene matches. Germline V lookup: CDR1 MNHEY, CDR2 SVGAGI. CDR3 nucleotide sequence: TGTGCCAGCGGGACAGGGGTTTACGAGCAGTACTTC. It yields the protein CASGTGVYEQYF.

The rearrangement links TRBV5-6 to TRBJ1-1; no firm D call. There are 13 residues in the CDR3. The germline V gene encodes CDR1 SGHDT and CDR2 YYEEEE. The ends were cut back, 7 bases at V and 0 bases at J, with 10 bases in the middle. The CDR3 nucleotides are TGTGCCAGCTTCCTCCCTTTGAACACTGAAGCTTTCTTT. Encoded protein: CASFLPLNTEAFF.

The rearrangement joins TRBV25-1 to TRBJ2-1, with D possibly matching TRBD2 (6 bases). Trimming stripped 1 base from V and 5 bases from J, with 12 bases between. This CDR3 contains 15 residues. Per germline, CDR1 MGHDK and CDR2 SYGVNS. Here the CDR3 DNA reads TGTGCCAGCAGTGAATGGGGACTTTCGAACAATGAGCAGTTCTTC. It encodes CASSEWGLSNNEQFF.

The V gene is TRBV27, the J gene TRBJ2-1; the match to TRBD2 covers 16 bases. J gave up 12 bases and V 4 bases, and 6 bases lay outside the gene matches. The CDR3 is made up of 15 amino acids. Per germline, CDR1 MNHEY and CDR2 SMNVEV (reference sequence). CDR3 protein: CASSSPGTSGRGQFF. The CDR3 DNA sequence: TGTGCCAGCAGTTCCCCCGGGACTAGCGGGAGGGGGCAGTTCTTC.

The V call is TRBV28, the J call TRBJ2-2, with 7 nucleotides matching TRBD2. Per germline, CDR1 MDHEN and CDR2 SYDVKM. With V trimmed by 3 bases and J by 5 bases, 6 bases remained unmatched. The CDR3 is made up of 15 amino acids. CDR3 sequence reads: CASSLAGAGTGELFF. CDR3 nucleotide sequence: TGTGCCAGCAGTTTGGCGGGAGCGGGGACCGGGGAGCTGTTTTTT.

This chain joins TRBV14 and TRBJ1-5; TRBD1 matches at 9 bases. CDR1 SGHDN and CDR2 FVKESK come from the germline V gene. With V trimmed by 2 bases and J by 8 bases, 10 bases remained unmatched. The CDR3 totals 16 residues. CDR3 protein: CASSQPPGQGCEPQHF. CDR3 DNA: TGTGCCAGCAGCCAACCACCCGGACAGGGGTGCGAGCCCCAGCATTTT.